The present T cell receptor beta chain was sequenced within a study of blood T cell repertoires in COVID-19. In the study overall: Acute and convalescent COVID-19 samples came from the United States, Italy and Spain.

This CDR3 contains 15 residues. Germline values: CDR1 SGHNT, CDR2 YENEEA. V lost 3 bases and J lost 2, with 10 bases in between. Only in-frame clones appear in the TCRdb table, and some are missing; sequencing was by immunoSEQ multiplex PCR. The sample lists over 100,000 clones; about 80% were seen once. This TCR was sampled from a woman older than 75 with active or convalescent COVID-19. This sequence joins TRBV11-3 and TRBJ2-2; D call uncertain. Sequencing was carried out using peripheral blood. The CDR3, as DNA: TGTGCCAGCAGCTTGGCAGCGTTAAACACCGGGGAGCTGTTTTTT. Amino acid sequence: CASSLAALNTGELFF.